A selection of T cell receptor beta chains follows, all from one sample in a study of spatial heterogeneity in lung cancer. TCRdb reprocessed the 5' RACE reads via MiXCR and lists one record per CDR3 protein. The sample carries around 89,000 distinct CDR3 sequences, 10% to 15% recorded once. Specimen: PBMCs, collected at surgery. The receptors derive from a male donor with early-stage non-small cell lung cancer. CDR3s include the opening cysteine and the closing phenylalanine or tryptophan. Fields, in order: J gene, D gene, clone size, V gene, CDR3 DNA, CDR3 protein. The D gene is left open where the match is weak. Clone size is given for some rows only: seen once, a few or many times, or a class if the clone is expanded.

j_gene: TRBJ1-1
d_gene: NA
abundance: NA
v_gene: TRBV28
CDR3nt: TGTGCCCTAGAGTCAGGGGCCTCGGTACGAACTGAAGCTTTCTTT
CDR3aa: CALESGASVRTEAFF

j_gene: TRBJ2-5
d_gene: NA
abundance: NA
v_gene: TRBV20-1
CDR3nt: TGCAGTGCTAGATACACAGGGCGGCAAGAGACCCAGTACTTC
CDR3aa: CSARYTGRQETQYF

j_gene: TRBJ1-3
d_gene: NA
abundance: NA
v_gene: TRBV29-1
CDR3nt: TGCAGCGTACGGGACTCTGGAAACACCATATATTTT
CDR3aa: CSVRDSGNTIYF

j_gene: TRBJ2-7
d_gene: NA
abundance: NA
v_gene: TRBV5-6
CDR3nt: TGTGCCAGCAGCTCCGCAGGGGAAGGGACCTACGAGCAGTACTTC
CDR3aa: CASSSAGEGTYEQYF

j_gene: TRBJ2-3
d_gene: TRBD2
abundance: NA
v_gene: TRBV28
CDR3nt: TGTGCCACCAGGGGTAGCGGGGGCACAGATACGCAGTATTTT
CDR3aa: CATRGSGGTDTQYF

j_gene: TRBJ1-5
d_gene: TRBD1
abundance: few
v_gene: TRBV2
CDR3nt: TGTGCCAGCAGCGCGGACAGGGCGCAGCCTGATAGCAATCAGCCCCAGCATTTT
CDR3aa: CASSADRAQPDSNQPQHF

j_gene: TRBJ2-2
d_gene: NA
abundance: many
v_gene: TRBV7-2
CDR3nt: TGTGCCAGCAGCTTAAGAGCGGCCAACACCGGGGAGCTGTTTTTT
CDR3aa: CASSLRAANTGELFF

j_gene: TRBJ2-5
d_gene: TRBD2
abundance: NA
v_gene: TRBV28
CDR3nt: TGTGCCAGCAGTTTACCTAGCGGGAACCTTCTTAGAGAGACCCAGTACTTC
CDR3aa: CASSLPSGNLLRETQYF

j_gene: TRBJ2-1
d_gene: TRBD1
abundance: few
v_gene: TRBV6-6
CDR3nt: TGTGCCAGCAGCCGGACAGGGGTGAACAATGAGCAGTTCTTC
CDR3aa: CASSRTGVNNEQFF

j_gene: TRBJ2-4
d_gene: TRBD2
abundance: NA
v_gene: TRBV12-3/TRBV12-4
CDR3nt: TGTGCCAGCAGTCTCAAATCTAGGGAGGGGTCAGCCAAAAACATTCAGTACTTC
CDR3aa: CASSLKSREGSAKNIQYF

j_gene: TRBJ2-5
d_gene: NA
abundance: few
v_gene: TRBV28
CDR3nt: TGTGCCAGCAGTCCGGCCCTTACCGAGACCCAGTACTTC
CDR3aa: CASSPALTETQYF

j_gene: TRBJ2-1
d_gene: TRBD2
abundance: few
v_gene: TRBV10-3
CDR3nt: TGTGCCATCAGTGAAGGTTTGGCTAGCGGGAAAAATGAGCAGTTCTTC
CDR3aa: CAISEGLASGKNEQFF

j_gene: TRBJ2-6
d_gene: NA
abundance: few
v_gene: TRBV2
CDR3nt: TGTGCCAGCAAGCTGTCGGGGGCCAACGTCCTGACTTTC
CDR3aa: CASKLSGANVLTF

j_gene: TRBJ2-7
d_gene: NA
abundance: NA
v_gene: TRBV20-1
CDR3nt: TGCAGTGCTCTCCCGTGGAGGGGTACCTACGAGCAGTACTTC
CDR3aa: CSALPWRGTYEQYF

j_gene: TRBJ2-7
d_gene: TRBD1
abundance: many
v_gene: TRBV28
CDR3nt: TGTGCCAGCAGTTTGGACAGGGCACTCTACGAGCAGTACTTC
CDR3aa: CASSLDRALYEQYF

j_gene: TRBJ1-6
d_gene: TRBD1
abundance: few
v_gene: TRBV5-6
CDR3nt: TGTGCCAGCAGCTCCGGGACAGGGTACTCACCCCTCCACTTT
CDR3aa: CASSSGTGYSPLHF

j_gene: TRBJ1-2
d_gene: NA
abundance: few
v_gene: TRBV4-3
CDR3nt: TGCGCCAGCAGCCAAGATCAAGGGGTGGGTTACCGAGACGGCTACACCTTC
CDR3aa: CASSQDQGVGYRDGYTF

j_gene: TRBJ2-1
d_gene: NA
abundance: many
v_gene: TRBV20-1
CDR3nt: TGCAGTGCTAGAGAAGGGGGTTTATTCAATGAGCAGTTCTTC
CDR3aa: CSAREGGLFNEQFF

j_gene: TRBJ2-2
d_gene: NA
abundance: few
v_gene: TRBV5-1
CDR3nt: TGCGCCAGCAGCACGGGACTTTCCACCGGGGAGCTGTTTTTT
CDR3aa: CASSTGLSTGELFF

j_gene: TRBJ1-5
d_gene: NA
abundance: many
v_gene: TRBV27
CDR3nt: TGTGCCAGCACCCTTCGGGCAGGGGCCGATCGCAATCAGCCCCAGCATTTT
CDR3aa: CASTLRAGADRNQPQHF

j_gene: TRBJ1-5
d_gene: NA
abundance: few
v_gene: TRBV7-8
CDR3nt: TGTGCCAGCAGCCCTTTCCCGGGGCTAGTGGCCCAGCATTTT
CDR3aa: CASSPFPGLVAQHF

j_gene: TRBJ1-1
d_gene: NA
abundance: NA
v_gene: TRBV5-1
CDR3nt: TGCGCCAGCAGCCCGTGGACAGAGATGAACACTGAAGCTTTCTTT
CDR3aa: CASSPWTEMNTEAFF

j_gene: TRBJ1-2
d_gene: TRBD1
abundance: few
v_gene: TRBV5-5
CDR3nt: TGTGCCAGCAGCTTGGGACAGGGGGGCATCTATGGCTACACCTTC
CDR3aa: CASSLGQGGIYGYTF